The sequence of this T cell receptor (beta chain) was determined in a study of vaccination and CD4 T cells after COVID-19. Study details: Overlapping spike peptides of SARS-CoV-2, HCoV-NL63, HCoV-OC43 and HCoV-229E were used, and cells were stimulated with them. Study results and caveats: From a median of about 20 to 40, SARS-CoV-2-reactive clonotypes increased, though not significantly.

The germline V gene encodes CDR1 SEHNR and CDR2 FQNEAQ (reference sequence). The V and J ends lost 4 bases and 4 bases respectively, with 19 bases between them. The CDR3 runs 16 residues. On this clonotype: The antigen is undetermined.

The study sequenced cultured CD4+ T cell DNA using the Oncomine TCR Beta short-read assay. TCRdb redid the calling of the PCR reads with MiXCR, one entry per CDR3 protein. The sample shows 9,000 to 10,000 distinct CDR3 sequences, 48% of them seen only once. The treatment: roughly 10-day PBMC culture with coronavirus spike peptide pools or control peptides (ViraFEST assay). Harvesting of the unexposed donor's CD4+ T cells predated the COVID-19 pandemic (2011-2018). From unexposed donors, CD4+ T cells were probed, cells permitting, with SARS-CoV-2 S/N and four cold-coronavirus spikes. The receptor was derived from a human donor in good health. Material for sequencing was CD4+ T cells from blood, cultured in vitro. The J gene is TRBJ2-5, the V gene TRBV7-9, with a weak D call TRBD2 (5 bases). The DNA for the CDR3 is TGTGCCAGCAGCTCGACCGCGGGCTCTAAGGGAGAGACCCAGTACTTC. Residues: CASSSTAGSKGETQYF.